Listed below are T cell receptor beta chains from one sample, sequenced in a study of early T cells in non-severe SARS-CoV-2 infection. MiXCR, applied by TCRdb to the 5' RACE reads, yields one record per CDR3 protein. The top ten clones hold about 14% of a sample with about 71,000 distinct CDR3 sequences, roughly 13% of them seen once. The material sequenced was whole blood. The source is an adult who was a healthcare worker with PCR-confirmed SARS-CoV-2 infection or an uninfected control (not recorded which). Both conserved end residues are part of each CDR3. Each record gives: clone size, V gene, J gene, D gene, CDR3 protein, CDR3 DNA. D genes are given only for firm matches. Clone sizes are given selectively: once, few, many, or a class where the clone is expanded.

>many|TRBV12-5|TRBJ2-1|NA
CASGFPNAGAYNEQFF
TGTGCTAGTGGTTTCCCCAACGCGGGGGCATACAATGAGCAGTTCTTC
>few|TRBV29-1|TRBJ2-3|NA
CSGFSASLSTDTQYF
TGCAGCGGATTTTCGGCCTCCCTTAGCACAGATACGCAGTATTTT
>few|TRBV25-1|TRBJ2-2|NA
CASSDSDRPGELFF
TGTGCCAGCAGTGACTCAGACAGGCCCGGGGAGCTGTTTTTT
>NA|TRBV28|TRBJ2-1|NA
CASSMPWRYNEQFF
TGTGCCAGTTCTATGCCGTGGCGCTACAATGAGCAGTTCTTC
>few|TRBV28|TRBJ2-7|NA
CASTGPAATYEQYF
TGTGCCAGCACCGGACCCGCAGCTACCTACGAGCAGTACTTC
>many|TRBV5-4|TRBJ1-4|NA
CASSLGSDNEKLFF
TGTGCCAGCAGCTTGGGATCCGATAATGAAAAACTGTTTTTT
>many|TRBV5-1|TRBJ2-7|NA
CASSFQGNEQYF
TGCGCCAGCAGCTTCCAGGGGAACGAGCAGTACTTC
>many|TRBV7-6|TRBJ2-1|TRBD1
CASSPGTGNNEQFF
TGTGCCAGCAGCCCTGGGACAGGGAACAATGAGCAGTTCTTC
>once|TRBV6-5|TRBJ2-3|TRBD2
CASSSIAGNTDTQYF
TGTGCCAGCAGTTCAATAGCGGGGAACACAGATACGCAGTATTTT
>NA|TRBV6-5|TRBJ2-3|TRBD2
CASSSGTSGGGDTQYF
TGTGCCAGCAGTTCCGGGACTAGCGGGGGCGGAGATACGCAGTATTTT
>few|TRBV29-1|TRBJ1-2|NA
CSVAPRQSRGYTF
TGCAGCGTTGCCCCCAGGCAGTCTCGTGGCTACACCTTC
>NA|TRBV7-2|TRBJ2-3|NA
CASSVAAGTDTQYF
TGTGCCAGCAGCGTGGCGGCAGGCACAGATACGCAGTATTTT
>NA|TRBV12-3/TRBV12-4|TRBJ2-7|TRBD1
CASSAGTGAYYEQYF
TGTGCCAGCAGTGCCGGGACAGGGGCCTACTACGAGCAGTACTTC
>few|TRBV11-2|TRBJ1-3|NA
CASSLVHRVTGNTIYF
TGTGCCAGCAGCTTAGTGCACAGGGTGACTGGAAACACCATATATTTT
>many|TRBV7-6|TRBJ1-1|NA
CASGGETGNTEAFF
TGTGCCAGCGGCGGCGAAACAGGTAACACTGAAGCTTTCTTT
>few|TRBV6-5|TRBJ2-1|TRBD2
CASSGAVGTSPYNEQFF
TGTGCCAGCAGTGGGGCGGTAGGGACTAGCCCCTACAATGAGCAGTTCTTC
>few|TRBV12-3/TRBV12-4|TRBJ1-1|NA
CASSSWQTEAFF
TGTGCCAGCAGTTCCTGGCAGACTGAAGCTTTCTTT
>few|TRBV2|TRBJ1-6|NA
CASRGIGINSPLHF
TGTGCCAGCAGAGGGATTGGGATAAATTCACCCCTCCACTTT
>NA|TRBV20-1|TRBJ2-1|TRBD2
CSARIPGTRYNEQFF
TGCAGTGCTAGAATCCCAGGGACTAGATACAATGAGCAGTTCTTC
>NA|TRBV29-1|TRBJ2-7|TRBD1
CSVRGQGAGEQYF
TGCAGCGTGAGAGGACAGGGGGCAGGGGAGCAGTACTTC
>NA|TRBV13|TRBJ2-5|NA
CASSTSGPQETQYF
TGTGCCAGCAGCACCTCGGGACCGCAAGAGACCCAGTACTTC
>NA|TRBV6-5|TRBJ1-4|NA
CASSYSWSDSSANEKLFF
TGTGCCAGCAGTTACTCCTGGAGTGATTCTTCAGCTAATGAAAAACTGTTTTTT
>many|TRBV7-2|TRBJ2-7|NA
CASSLGGTSYEQYF
TGTGCCAGCAGCTTAGGGGGGACAAGCTACGAGCAGTACTTC
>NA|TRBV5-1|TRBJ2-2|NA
CASSLEIAVTGELFF
TGCGCCAGCAGCTTGGAGATAGCGGTCACCGGGGAGCTGTTTTTT
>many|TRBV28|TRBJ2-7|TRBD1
CASSFGGQVHEQYF
TGTGCCAGCAGTTTTGGGGGACAGGTCCACGAGCAGTACTTC
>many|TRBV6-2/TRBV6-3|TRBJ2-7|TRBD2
CASSHLLGTTSYEQYF
TGTGCCAGCAGTCACCTACTCGGGACTACCTCCTACGAGCAGTACTTC
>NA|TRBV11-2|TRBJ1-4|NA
CASSSEGFDEKLFF
TGTGCCAGCAGCTCCGAGGGATTTGACGAAAAACTGTTTTTT
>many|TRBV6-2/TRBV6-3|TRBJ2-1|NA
CASSYGTLPYNEQFF
TGTGCCAGCAGTTACGGCACTTTACCCTACAATGAGCAGTTCTTC
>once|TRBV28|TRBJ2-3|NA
CASSLPGRVDTQYF
TGTGCCAGCAGTTTACCGGGCAGGGTGGATACGCAGTATTTT
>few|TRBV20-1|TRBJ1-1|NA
CSAPQLGNTEAFF
TGCAGTGCCCCTCAACTGGGAAACACTGAAGCTTTCTTT
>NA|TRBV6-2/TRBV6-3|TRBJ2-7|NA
CASSYPAAWQYF
TGTGCCAGCAGTTACCCTGCAGCTTGGCAGTACTTC
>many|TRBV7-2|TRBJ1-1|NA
CASSFYMNTEAFF
TGTGCCAGCAGCTTTTACATGAACACTGAAGCTTTCTTT
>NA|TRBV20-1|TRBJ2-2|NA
CSARRGTGELFF
TGCAGTGCCCGTAGGGGGACCGGGGAGCTGTTTTTT
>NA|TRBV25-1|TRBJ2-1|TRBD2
CASSEGGLANEQFF
TGTGCCAGCAGTGAAGGAGGACTAGCGAATGAGCAGTTCTTC
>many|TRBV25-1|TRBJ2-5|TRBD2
CASDFERGSSKETQYF
TGTGCCAGCGATTTTGAGCGGGGGAGCTCGAAAGAGACCCAGTACTTC
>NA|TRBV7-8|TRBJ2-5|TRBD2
CASSPSGGVQETQYF
TGTGCCAGCAGCCCTAGCGGGGGAGTCCAAGAGACCCAGTACTTC
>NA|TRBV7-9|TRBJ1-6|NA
CASSPRGSSYNSPLHF
TGTGCCAGCAGCCCCCGAGGGAGCTCCTATAATTCACCCCTCCACTTT
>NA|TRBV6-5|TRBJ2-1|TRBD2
CASSFLLAGVDEQFF
TGTGCCAGCAGTTTCCTCCTAGCGGGGGTCGATGAGCAGTTCTTC
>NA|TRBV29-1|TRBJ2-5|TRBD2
CSGAGGTTNQETQYF
TGCAGCGGAGCGGGGGGGACAACCAATCAAGAGACCCAGTACTTC
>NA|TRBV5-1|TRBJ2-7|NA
CASSFRSNLDEQYF
TGCGCCAGCAGCTTCAGGTCGAACTTGGACGAGCAGTACTTC
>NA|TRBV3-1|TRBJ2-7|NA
CASSLIDSPYEQYF
TGTGCCAGCAGCCTGATTGACAGCCCCTACGAGCAGTACTTC
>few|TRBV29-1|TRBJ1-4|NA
CSVTRDHSEKLFF
TGCAGCGTTACCCGGGATCACAGTGAAAAACTGTTTTTT
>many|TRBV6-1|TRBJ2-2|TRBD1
CASSRDRVGTGELFF
TGTGCCAGCAGCAGAGACAGGGTGGGCACCGGGGAGCTGTTTTTT